The 6 T cell receptor beta chains given below trace back to one sample, sequenced in a study of siplizumab effects on memory and regulatory T cells. TCRdb keeps only in-frame clones here, not all; method: immunoSEQ multiplex PCR. The sample lists 100,000 or so clones; approximately 94% were seen once. The sample taken for sequencing was Tregs sorted from blood. These receptors were taken from a human donor in good health.

The V gene is TRBV4-1, the J gene TRBJ2-7; 8 bases are shared with TRBD1. The CDR3 length is 15 residues. The ends lost 0 bases at V and 4 bases at J; junction bases unmatched: 5. Germline CDR1 reads MGHRA; CDR2 reads YSYEKL. CDR3 amino acids: CASSQDQDRVYEQYF. The CDR3 DNA reads as TGCGCCAGCAGCCAAGATCAGGACAGGGTTTACGAGCAGTACTTC.

The chain couples TRBV6-5 to TRBJ2-5; D remains ambiguous. CDR1 MNHEY and CDR2 SVGAGI come from the germline V gene. The CDR3 sequence is 14 residues long. Trimming removed 0 bases from V and 4 bases from J, with 9 bases in between. For the CDR3, the DNA is TGTGCCAGCAGTTACTCGGGGATGGGAGAGACCCAGTACTTC. Protein product: CASSYSGMGETQYF.

The chain uses TRBV10-1 and TRBJ2-4; possible D gene TRBD2, 6 bases. Per the germline V gene, CDR1 is WNHNN and CDR2 is SYGVQD (reference sequence). V lost 4 bases and J lost 0, with 13 bases in between. CDR3 length: 16 residues. The CDR3 nucleotides read TGCGCCAGCAGTGGTCCGGGAGTGCTAGCCAAAAACATTCAGTACTTC. Protein product: CASSGPGVLAKNIQYF.

The chain employs TRBV28 and TRBJ1-4, with D perhaps TRBD1 (6 bases). V gave up 6 bases and J gave up 8 bases, with 16 bases separating them. This CDR3 region has 14 residues. Germline-derived CDR1 and CDR2 are MDHEN and SYDVKM. In DNA, the CDR3 is TGTGCCAGCAGCTACCATGGACAGAACGAAAAACTGTTTTTT. Its protein product is CASSYHGQNEKLFF.

The chain recombines TRBV7-8 with TRBJ1-2, with D uncertain. Germline V gene sequence: CDR1 SGHVS, CDR2 FQNEAQ. This CDR3 has 15 residues. The V and J ends lost 5 bases and 5 bases respectively, with 18 bases between them. In nucleotides, the CDR3 is TGTGCCAGCAGCCCCAGACCGGGCCCTGGGTATGGCTACACCTTC. Translating gives CASSPRPGPGYGYTF.

This chain connects TRBV20-1 to TRBJ1-4; no reliable D call. The germline CDR1 and CDR2 sequences are DFQATT and SNEGSKA (reference sequence). CDR3 size: 11 residues. The V end was cut by 7 bases, the J end by 8 bases, with 11 bases between. CDR3 DNA: TGCAGTGTCTTGCAGGTGGAAAAACTGTTTTTT. Amino acid sequence: CSVLQVEKLFF.